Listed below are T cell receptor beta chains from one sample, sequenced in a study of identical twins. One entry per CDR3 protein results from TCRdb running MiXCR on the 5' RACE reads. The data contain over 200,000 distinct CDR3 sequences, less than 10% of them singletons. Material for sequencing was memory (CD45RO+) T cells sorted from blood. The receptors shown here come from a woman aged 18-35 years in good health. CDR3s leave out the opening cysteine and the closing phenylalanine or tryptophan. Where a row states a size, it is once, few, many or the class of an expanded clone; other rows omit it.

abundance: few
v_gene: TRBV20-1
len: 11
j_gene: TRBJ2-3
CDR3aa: SARDRFVGTYF

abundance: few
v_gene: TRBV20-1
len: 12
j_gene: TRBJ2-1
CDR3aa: SALAPSSYNEQF

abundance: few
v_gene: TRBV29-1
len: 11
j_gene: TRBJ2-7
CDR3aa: SVGWDLRNEQY

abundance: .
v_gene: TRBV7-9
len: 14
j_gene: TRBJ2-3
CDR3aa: ASSLGLARSTDTQY

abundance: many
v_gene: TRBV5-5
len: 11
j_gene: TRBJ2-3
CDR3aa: ASRRISTDTQY

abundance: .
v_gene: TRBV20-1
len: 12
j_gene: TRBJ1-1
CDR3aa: SAKRQGAGTEAF

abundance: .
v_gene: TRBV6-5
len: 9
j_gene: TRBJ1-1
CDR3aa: SSKENTEAF

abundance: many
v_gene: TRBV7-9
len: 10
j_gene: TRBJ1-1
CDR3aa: ASGGQNTEAF

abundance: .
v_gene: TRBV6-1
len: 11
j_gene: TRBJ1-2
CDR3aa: ASRPSEGGGYT

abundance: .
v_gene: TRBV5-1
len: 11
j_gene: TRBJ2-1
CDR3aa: ASYPPGYNEQF

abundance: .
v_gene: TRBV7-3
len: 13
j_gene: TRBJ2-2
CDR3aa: ASSLKGGNTGELF

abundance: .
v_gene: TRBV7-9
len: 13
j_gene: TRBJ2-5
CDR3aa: ASSLGLAGKETQY

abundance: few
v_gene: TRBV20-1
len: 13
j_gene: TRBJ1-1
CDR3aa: SARRGTGVLGEAF

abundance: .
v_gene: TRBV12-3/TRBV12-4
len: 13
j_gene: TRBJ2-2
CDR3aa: ASSFRTGDTGELF

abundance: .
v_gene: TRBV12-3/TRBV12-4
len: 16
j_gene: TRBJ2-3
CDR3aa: ASSATSGGAGSTDTQY

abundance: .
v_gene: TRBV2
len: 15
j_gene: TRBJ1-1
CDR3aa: ATTQWKRWSGNTEAF

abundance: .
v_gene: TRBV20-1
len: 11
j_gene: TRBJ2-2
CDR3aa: SAIGQPRRELF

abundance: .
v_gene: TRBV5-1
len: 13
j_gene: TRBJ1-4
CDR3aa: ASSSGGADNEKLF

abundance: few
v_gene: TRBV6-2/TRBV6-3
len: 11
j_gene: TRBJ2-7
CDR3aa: ASSYLQGYEQY

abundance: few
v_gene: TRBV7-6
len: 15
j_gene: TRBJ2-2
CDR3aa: ASSLSGGAANTGELF

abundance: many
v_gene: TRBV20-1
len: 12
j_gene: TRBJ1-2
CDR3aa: SAAGTGINYGYT

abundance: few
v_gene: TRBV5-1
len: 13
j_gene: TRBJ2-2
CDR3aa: ASSWGGSGTGELF

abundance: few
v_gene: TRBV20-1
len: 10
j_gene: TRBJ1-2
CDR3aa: SATGADYGYT

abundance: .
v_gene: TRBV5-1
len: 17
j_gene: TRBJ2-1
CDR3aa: ASSLVGTSGASSYNEQF

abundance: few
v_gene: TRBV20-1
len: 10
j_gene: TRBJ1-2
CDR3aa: SAAEQNYGYT

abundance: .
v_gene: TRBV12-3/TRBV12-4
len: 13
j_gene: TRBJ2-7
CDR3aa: ASSPRTSGIDEQY

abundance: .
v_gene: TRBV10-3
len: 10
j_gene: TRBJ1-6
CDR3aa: AIRETNSPLH

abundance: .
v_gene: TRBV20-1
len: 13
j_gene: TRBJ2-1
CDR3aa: SAPPPSGTRREQF

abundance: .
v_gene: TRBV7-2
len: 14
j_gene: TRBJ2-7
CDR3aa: ASSDFRTSVTYEQY

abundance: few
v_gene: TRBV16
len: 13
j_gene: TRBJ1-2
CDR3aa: ASSQGDRGTYGYT

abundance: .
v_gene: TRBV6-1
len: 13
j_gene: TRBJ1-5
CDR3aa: ASNPEPYSNQPQH

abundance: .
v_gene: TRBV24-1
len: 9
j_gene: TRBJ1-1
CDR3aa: ATSRNTEAF

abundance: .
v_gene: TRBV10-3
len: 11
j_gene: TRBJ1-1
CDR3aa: AISESEGPEAF

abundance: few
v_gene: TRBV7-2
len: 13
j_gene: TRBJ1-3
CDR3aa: ASSLVRVGGNTIY

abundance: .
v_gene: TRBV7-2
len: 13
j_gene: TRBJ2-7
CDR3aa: ASSRGLAGPYEQY

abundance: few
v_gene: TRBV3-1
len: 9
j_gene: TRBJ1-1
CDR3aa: ASSQDPGGF

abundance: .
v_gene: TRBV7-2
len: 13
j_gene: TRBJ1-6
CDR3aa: ASSLARGDGSPLH

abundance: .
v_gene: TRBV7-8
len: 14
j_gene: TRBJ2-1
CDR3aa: ASSFSGAQSYNEQF

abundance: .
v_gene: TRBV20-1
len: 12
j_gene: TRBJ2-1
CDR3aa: SATFRGPGNEQF

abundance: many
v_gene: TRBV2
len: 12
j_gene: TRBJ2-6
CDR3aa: ARKGVSGANVLT

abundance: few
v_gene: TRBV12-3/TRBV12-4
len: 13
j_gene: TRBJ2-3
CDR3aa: ASSSTSGVPDTQY

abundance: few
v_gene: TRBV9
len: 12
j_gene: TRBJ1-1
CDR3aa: ASSMSSEGTEAF

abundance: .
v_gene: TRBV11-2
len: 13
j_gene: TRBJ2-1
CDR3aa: ASSYTSGGANEQF

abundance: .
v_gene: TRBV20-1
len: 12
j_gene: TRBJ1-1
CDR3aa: SARDAQGNTEAF

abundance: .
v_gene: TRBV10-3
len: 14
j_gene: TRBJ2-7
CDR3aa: AISESELSTGNELY

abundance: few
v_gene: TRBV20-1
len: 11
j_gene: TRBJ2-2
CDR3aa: SASRAYTGELF

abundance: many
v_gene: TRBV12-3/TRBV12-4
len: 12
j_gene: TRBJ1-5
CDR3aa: ASSPQGGNQPQH

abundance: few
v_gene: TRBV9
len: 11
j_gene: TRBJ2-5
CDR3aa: ASAAGVLETQY

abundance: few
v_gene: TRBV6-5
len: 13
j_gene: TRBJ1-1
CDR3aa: ASSYSKIRGPEAF

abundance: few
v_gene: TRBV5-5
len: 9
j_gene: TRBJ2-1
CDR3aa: ASTPGRREF

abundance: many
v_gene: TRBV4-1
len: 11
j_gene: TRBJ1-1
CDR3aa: ASSQRQNTEAF

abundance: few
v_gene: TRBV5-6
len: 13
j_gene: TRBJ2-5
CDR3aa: ASSRLGRTGETQY

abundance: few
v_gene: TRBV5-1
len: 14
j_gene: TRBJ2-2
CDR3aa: ASSSTLRANTGELF

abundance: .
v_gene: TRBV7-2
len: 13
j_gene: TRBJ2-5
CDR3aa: ASSPLSGFQETQY